This T cell receptor beta chain derives from a study of regulatory T cells in long-lasting Graves disease (dated by TCRdb to the early 2020s). Context from the whole study: In the newly diagnosed Graves' disease group, patients had been taking antithyroid drugs for less than 3 months. This study used TCR sequencing and RNA sequencing of peripheral blood to compare persistent Graves' disease patients against newly diagnosed Graves' disease patients. The study was registered as a clinical trial and conducted in China. A total of around 35 samples underwent TCR sequencing, from roughly 13 patients with persistent Graves' disease and some 20 patients with newly diagnosed Graves' disease. General findings and caveats noted by the study authors: Compared with newly diagnosed patients, persistent Graves' disease patients had lower TCR Shannon entropy and fewer highly expanded clones, which suggests clonal expansion. The authors acknowledged the small sample size as a limitation that may reduce accuracy. More public clonotypes were shared among persistent patients (fewer than 3,000) than among newly diagnosed patients (under 1,000). Only peripheral blood was studied, because thyroid tissue, the primary lesion, was inaccessible. Sequencing and analysis were limited to the TCR beta chain. TRBV28, TRBJ1-2 and TRBJ2-5 were preferentially used in persistent disease, while TRBV20-1 and TRBJ2-1 were favored in newly diagnosed disease.

To note about this clonotype: Which antigen it targets is not known. No base-level quality is on record; no much larger clone is a single base apart.

For CDR1 and CDR2, the germline V gene lists KGHSH and LQKENI. The CDR3 goes from the cysteine to the phenylalanine over 15 residues. Just the 45-base CDR3 DNA is kept, in frame starting at base 1. V is cut by 4 bases and J by 3 bases, and the space between the germline ends is 15 bases. What this sample's time point label stands for: newly diagnosed GD, antithyroid drugs for less than 3 months. For both TCR sequencing and RNA sequencing, RNA was extracted from PBMCs using TRIzol. The diagnosis of Graves' disease followed American Thyroid Association guidelines. The patients came from an endocrinology department in Xi'an, China. Each patient gave around 9 milliliters of peripheral blood, collected in an EDTA anticoagulant tube. Ficoll Paque Plus density gradient separation was used to isolate PBMCs, and no further T cell sorting was performed. An Agilent 2100 Bioanalyzer and agarose gel were used to check RNA quality, and a NanoDrop 2000 was used to measure RNA concentration.

Library method: multiplex PCR. The sample was run on an Illumina HiSeq 4000. TCR beta libraries were built with iRepertoire HTBI primers and Arm-PCR amplification of CDR3 regions. PCR products were gel purified before sequencing. The authors' analysis ran thus. Gene usage analysis of CDR3 amino acid clonotypes used the roughly 62 TRBV and some 15 TRBJ segments found across samples. COPE and FqMerger were used to merge filtered high-quality paired reads into contigs. BLAST was used to align contigs to the IMGT TRBV, TRBD and TRBJ reference genes, and CDR3 was defined following IMGT. Any clonotype with a frequency above 0.1% was classified as a highly expanded clone. Shannon entropy served as the measure of repertoire diversity, while the Gini coefficient captured V-J evenness. A clonotype was considered public if more than one individual shared it. TCRdb's own reprocessing of the public reads used fastp at Q25 and MiXCR and kept productive beta chains. One record per CDR3 amino acid sequence lists the most common genes and DNA. Here the V and J calls rest on TCRdb's processing, not on the authors' analysis. This sample is represented by approximately 400,000 distinct CDR3 sequences; 15% to 17% of them were singletons. About 20% of the sample lies in the top ten.

This TCR was sampled from a female donor with Graves disease. The sample here was peripheral blood mononuclear cells (PBMCs), taken at new diagnosis, from a patient treated with antithyroid drugs. This sequence uses TRBV18 and TRBJ1-2, with no confidently assigned D gene. The CDR3 loop reads CASSRGDDAHYGYTF. The DNA is TGTGCCAGCTCACGGGGAGACGATGCACACTATGGCTACACCTTC.